The 17 T cell receptor beta chains below were found in one sample sequenced in a study of T cell repertoires in cytomegalovirus infection. TCRdb re-derived calls from the reads in MiXCR, one entry per CDR3 protein. The top ten hold 40% to 50% of the sample, which has about half a million distinct CDR3 sequences, about 42% seen once. Their cognate antigens are unknown. Sequences were derived from cultured PBMCs, sampled from culture after CMV antigen stimulation. These TCRs come from a human donor in good health (CMV status not recorded). Some clones in this sample may be carry-over from other donors' samples.

This chain links TRBV4-1 with TRBJ2-5; 8 bases align to TRBD1. V was pared by 5 bases and J by 3 bases, with 5 bases of the junction left unmatched. Germline V gene lookup returns CDR1 MGHRA and CDR2 YSYEKL. This CDR3 is 14 amino acids long. The chain's CDR3 is CASSKGTGKETQYF. CDR3 coding DNA: TGCGCCAGCAGCAAGGGGACAGGCAAAGAGACCCAGTACTTC.

This clonotype appeared a few times. V gene TRBV7-2 combines with J gene TRBJ1-6; 11 bases align to TRBD1. CDR3 size: 16 residues. Trimming at V came to 0 bases and at J to 9 bases, leaving 4 bases not matched to a gene. CDR1 is SGHTA and CDR2 is FQGNSA in the germline V gene. CDR3 DNA: TGTGCCAGCAGCTTAGCCGGGACAGGGGGTTTTTCACCCCTCCACTTT. Translated: CASSLAGTGGFSPLHF.

This clonotype was detected only a few times. The chain joins TRBV7-8 to TRBJ1-1; possibly TRBD1 for D (5 bases). Germline V gives CDR1 SGHVS, CDR2 FQNEAQ. There are 14 residues in the CDR3. Trimming removed 5 bases at V and 8 bases at J, with 18 bases between. The CDR3 DNA follows: TGTGCCAGCAGCCAAACGCGGGGCTATGGGGAAGCTTTCTTT. Amino acid sequence: CASSQTRGYGEAFF.

This rearrangement joins TRBV27 to TRBJ2-1; the match to TRBD2 covers 11 bases. The CDR3 totals 13 residues. The V gene end was trimmed by 7 bases and the J gene end by 9 bases; junction bases not matched to a gene: 5. Germline V CDR1 and CDR2: MNHEY, SMNVEV (reference sequence). The CDR3 sequence: CASTASGGPEQFF. In DNA, the CDR3 is TGTGCCAGCACCGCTAGCGGGGGGCCTGAGCAGTTCTTC.

This CDR3 reads CASSPRDRINSGNTIYF. CDR3 bases: TGTGCCAGCTCACCAAGGGACAGGATAAACTCTGGAAACACCATATATTTT. This chain joins TRBV18 and TRBJ1-3, with 8 bases identical to TRBD1. CDR1 KGHSH and CDR2 LQKENI come from the germline V gene. The V and J ends lost 2 bases and 0 bases, in that order; junction bases with no gene match: 6. This CDR3 is 17 amino acids long.

The chain has TRBV5-8 and TRBJ2-1; 7 bases align to TRBD2. The CDR3 loop spans 15 amino acids. Germline assignment: CDR1 SGHTS and CDR2 YDEGEE. The ends lost 2 bases at V and 4 bases at J; junction bases unmatched: 6. CDR3 bases: TGTGCCAGCAGCTTCAGCGGGGATGGGTACAATGAGCAGTTCTTC. As protein: CASSFSGDGYNEQFF.

This clonotype has only a few counts. In DNA, the CDR3 is TGCAGTGCGGCATGGGAGGGAGCCGGCACAGATACGCAGTATTTT. Protein: CSAAWEGAGTDTQYF. The chain combines TRBV20-1 with TRBJ2-3; 7 nucleotides match TRBD2. Trimming took 6 bases from V and 1 from J; bases not matched to a gene: 10. Germline V CDR1 and CDR2: DFQATT, SNEGSKA (reference sequence). CDR3 length: 15 amino acids.

The rearrangement uses TRBV6-1 and TRBJ1-4; weak D call: TRBD1 (5 bases). CDR1 is MNHNS, CDR2 SASEGT, per germline. The CDR3 runs 15 residues. V dropped 5 bases and J dropped 5 bases, with 15 bases sitting between them. CDR3 residues: CASSSPGRGNEKLFF. The CDR3 DNA reads as TGTGCCAGCAGTTCCCCAGGGAGGGGAAATGAAAAACTGTTTTTT.

V and J are TRBV12-3 or TRBV12-4 and TRBJ2-1, with 12 bases lining up with TRBD2. V gave up 5 bases and J gave up 5 bases; unmatched junction bases: 22. The CDR3 is 21 residues long. CDR3 residues: CASSQIPTSGSRVGFNNEQFF. The CDR3 DNA reads as TGTGCCAGCAGTCAGATCCCGACTAGCGGGAGTAGGGTGGGGTTTAACAATGAGCAGTTCTTC.

V usage is TRBV29-1 and J usage is TRBJ2-1; D uncertain. There are 10 residues in the CDR3. Trimming left V 5 bases short and J 5 bases short, with 4 bases between. From germline, CDR1 is SQVTM and CDR2 ANQGSEA. CDR3 in amino acids: CSVFHNEQFF. In DNA, the CDR3 is TGCAGCGTTTTCCACAATGAGCAGTTCTTC.

The V gene is TRBV7-9, the J gene TRBJ2-3; no clear D. Trimming took off 1 base at V and 3 bases at J, with 11 bases between the two ends. The CDR3 is 15 amino acids. Per germline, CDR1 SEHNR and CDR2 FQNEAQ (reference sequence). The CDR3 bases are TGTGCCAGCAGCTTAGTTGGGCAACGGACAGATACGCAGTATTTT. Protein sequence: CASSLVGQRTDTQYF.

In this sample, this clonotype turned up a few times. The chain uses TRBV20-1 and TRBJ2-5; 9 positions match TRBD2. This CDR3 comprises 14 residues. J gave up 5 bases and V 6 bases, and 10 bases lay outside the gene matches. The V gene's germline CDR1 is DFQATT and CDR2 SNEGSKA (reference sequence). CDR3 sequence (DNA): TGCAGTGCCGCCTCTAGCGGGATGGTGGAGACCCAGTACTTC. Its translation: CSAASSGMVETQYF.

This clonotype was observed once. This sequence joins TRBV19 and TRBJ2-2, with 7 bases matching TRBD2. There are 15 residues in the CDR3. Germline assignment: CDR1 LNHDA and CDR2 SQIVND (reference sequence). J was trimmed by 5 bases and V by 5 bases; bases with no gene match: 8. This CDR3 is CASSRRLAETGELFF. CDR3 bases: TGTGCCAGTAGTCGTCGACTAGCCGAGACCGGGGAGCTGTTTTTT.

V usage is TRBV5-5 and J usage is TRBJ1-1, with D tentatively TRBD1 (5 bases). Germline CDR1 and CDR2: SGHKS and YYEKEE (reference sequence). The CDR3 has 11 amino acids. V lost 7 bases and J 5 bases, leaving 9 bases between the germline ends. CDR3 in amino acids: CASGAGTEAFF. DNA of the CDR3: TGTGCCAGCGGGGCGGGGACTGAAGCTTTCTTT.

With regard to this clonotype: Mismatch with germline at one junction end may stem from a read error. The rearrangement uses TRBV6-1 and TRBJ2-1; 8 bases are shared with TRBD2. CDR3 size: 14 residues. The germline gives CDR1 MNHNS, CDR2 SASEGT. In nucleotides, the CDR3 is TGTGCCAACAGTGGCAGCGGGAGTAAGGATGAGCAGTTCTTC. Amino acids: CANSGSGSKDEQFF.

The chain uses TRBV7-8 and TRBJ2-1; D may correspond to TRBD1 or TRBD2 (6 bases each). This CDR3 is built from 16 residues. CDR1 is SGHVS and CDR2 is FQNEAQ in the germline V gene. Trimming left V 5 bases short and J 6 bases short, with 20 bases between. This chain's CDR3 is CASSPARGAGFNEQFF. As DNA, the CDR3 is TGTGCCAGCAGCCCAGCTAGGGGGGCGGGATTCAATGAGCAGTTCTTC. Based on the CDR3 plus reference TRBV7-8 and TRBJ2-1, the full variable domain is GAGVSQSPRYKVAKRGQDVALRCDPISGHVSLFWYQQALGQGPEFLTYFQNEAQLDKSGLPSDRFFAERPEGSVSTLKIQRTQQEDSAVYLCASSPARGAGFNEQFFGPGTRLTVL.

This clonotype was observed a handful of times. V is TRBV12-3 or TRBV12-4 and J is TRBJ1-1; D is possibly TRBD1 (6 bases). The CDR3 has 18 residues. The V end lost 6 bases, the J end lost 0 bases, and 23 bases lay between the germline ends. CDR3 protein: CASSRRAGQGVMNTEAFF. CDR3 nucleotide sequence: TGTGCCAGCAGCCGAAGGGCGGGACAAGGCGTTATGAACACTGAAGCTTTCTTT.